This T cell receptor (beta chain) was identified during a study of preoperative IRX-2 immunotherapy in early breast cancer. J was trimmed by 2 bases and V by 1 base; bases with no gene match: 8. CDR1 is SGHAT, CDR2 FQNNGV, per germline. This CDR3 is built from 17 residues. Described treatment: preoperative locoregional IRX-2 cytokine immunotherapy. Patients received preoperative, locoregional IRX-2 cytokine immunotherapy in a phase Ib study. Only in-frame clones appear in the TCRdb table, and some are missing; sequencing was by immunoSEQ multiplex PCR. This repertoire shows 30,000 to 35,000 clones, roughly 96% found once; its top ten account for 5% to 7.5%.

The J gene is TRBJ2-1, the V gene TRBV11-2; 7 bases are a match to TRBD2. The material was obtained from a patient treated with IRX-2 immunotherapy. The sequence derives from a human donor with breast cancer. This CDR3 is CASSLVDGGGTYNEQFF. In DNA form, the CDR3 reads TGTGCCAGCAGCTTAGTGGATGGCGGGGGTACCTACAATGAGCAGTTCTTC.